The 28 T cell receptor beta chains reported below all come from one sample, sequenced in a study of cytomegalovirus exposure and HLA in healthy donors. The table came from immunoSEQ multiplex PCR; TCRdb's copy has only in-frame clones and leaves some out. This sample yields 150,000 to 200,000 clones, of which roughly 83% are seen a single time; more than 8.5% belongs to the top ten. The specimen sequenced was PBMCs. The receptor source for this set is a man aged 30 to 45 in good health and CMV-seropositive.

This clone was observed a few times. CDR3 sequence: CASSLVQSGGTGQPQHF. CDR3 in DNA: TGTGCCAGCAGCTTAGTACAGTCAGGGGGTACAGGTCAGCCCCAGCATTTT. This sequence joins TRBV7-2 and TRBJ1-5; 7 nucleotides align to TRBD1. This CDR3 has 17 amino acids. V was pared by 1 base and J by 6 bases, with 12 bases of the junction left unmatched. Germline-derived CDR1 and CDR2 are SGHTA and FQGNSA.

The DNA of the CDR3 is TGTGCCAGTACTAGCGGGAGAGGCGAGACCCAGTACTTC. It is translated as CASTSGRGETQYF. This chain connects TRBV19 to TRBJ2-5; the match to TRBD2 covers 10 bases. Unmatched junction bases numbered 4, after V lost 7 bases and J lost 5 bases. Looked up from germline, CDR1 is LNHDA and CDR2 is SQIVND (reference sequence). The CDR3 extends over 13 amino acids.

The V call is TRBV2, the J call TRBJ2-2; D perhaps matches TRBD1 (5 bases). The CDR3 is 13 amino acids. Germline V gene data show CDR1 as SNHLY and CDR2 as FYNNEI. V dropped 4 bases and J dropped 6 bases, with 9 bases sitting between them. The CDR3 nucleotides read TGTGCCAGCAGTGTCAGGGAACCCGGGGAGCTGTTTTTT. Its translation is CASSVREPGELFF.

CDR3 nucleotide sequence: TGTGCCAGCAGCTTAAATCGGGGAGAGACCCAGTACTTC. Its protein is CASSLNRGETQYF. The chain has TRBV7-3 and TRBJ2-5; the D gene is possibly TRBD2 (5 bases). The CDR3 length is 13 residues. The ends were cut back, 1 base at V and 4 bases at J, with 7 bases in the middle. Per germline, CDR1 SGHTA and CDR2 FQGTGA.

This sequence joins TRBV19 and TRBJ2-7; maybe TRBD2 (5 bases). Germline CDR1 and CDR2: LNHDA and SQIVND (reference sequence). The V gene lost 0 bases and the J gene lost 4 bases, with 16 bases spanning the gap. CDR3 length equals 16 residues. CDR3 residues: CASSIEGSRARYEQYF. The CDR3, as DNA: TGTGCCAGTAGTATAGAAGGGTCGCGGGCCCGATACGAGCAGTACTTC.

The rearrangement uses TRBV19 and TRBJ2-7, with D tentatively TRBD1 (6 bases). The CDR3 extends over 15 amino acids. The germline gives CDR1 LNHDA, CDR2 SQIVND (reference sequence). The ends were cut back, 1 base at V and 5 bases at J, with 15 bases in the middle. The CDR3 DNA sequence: TGTGCCAGTAGTATAGGCAGGTCAGGGGCCGACGAGCAGTACTTC. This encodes CASSIGRSGADEQYF.

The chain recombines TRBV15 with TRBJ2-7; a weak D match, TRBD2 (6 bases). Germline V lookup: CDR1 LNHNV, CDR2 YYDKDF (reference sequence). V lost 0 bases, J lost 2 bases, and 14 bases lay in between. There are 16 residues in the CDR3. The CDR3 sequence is CATSRDQGTGPYEQYF. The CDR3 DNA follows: TGTGCCACCAGCAGAGATCAAGGGACTGGACCCTACGAGCAGTACTTC.

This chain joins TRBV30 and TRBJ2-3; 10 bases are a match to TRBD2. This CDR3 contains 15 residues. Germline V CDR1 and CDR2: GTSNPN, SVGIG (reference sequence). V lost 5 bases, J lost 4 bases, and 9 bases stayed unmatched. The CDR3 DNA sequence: TGTGCCTGGGAAACGGGACTAGCGACGGCAGATACGCAGTATTTT. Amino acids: CAWETGLATADTQYF.

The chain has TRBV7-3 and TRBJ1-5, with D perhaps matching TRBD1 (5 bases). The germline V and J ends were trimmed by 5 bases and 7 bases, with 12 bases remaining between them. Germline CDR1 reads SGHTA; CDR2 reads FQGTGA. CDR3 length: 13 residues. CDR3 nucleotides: TGTGCCAGCAGCCAAGGGGCTCACCAGCCCCAGCATTTT. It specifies CASSQGAHQPQHF.

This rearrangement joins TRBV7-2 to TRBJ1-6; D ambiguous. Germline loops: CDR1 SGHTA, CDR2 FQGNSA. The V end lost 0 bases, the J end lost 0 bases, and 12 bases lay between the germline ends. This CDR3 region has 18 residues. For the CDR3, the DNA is TGTGCCAGCAGCTTAGCGATGAGCTCGAGCTCCTATAATTCACCCCTCCACTTT. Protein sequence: CASSLAMSSSSYNSPLHF.

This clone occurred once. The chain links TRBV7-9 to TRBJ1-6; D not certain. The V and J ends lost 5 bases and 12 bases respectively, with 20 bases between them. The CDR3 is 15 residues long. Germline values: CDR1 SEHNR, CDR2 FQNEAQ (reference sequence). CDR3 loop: CASSARLRGHRPLHF. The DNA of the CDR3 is TGTGCCAGCAGCGCAAGATTGCGTGGTCATCGACCCCTCCACTTT. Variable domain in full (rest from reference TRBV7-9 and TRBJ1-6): DTGVSQNPRHKITKRGQNVTFRCDPISEHNRLYWYRQTLGQGPEFLTYFQNEAQLEKSRLLSDRFSAERPKGSFSTLEIQRTEQGDSAMYLCASSARLRGHRPLHFGNGTRLTVT.

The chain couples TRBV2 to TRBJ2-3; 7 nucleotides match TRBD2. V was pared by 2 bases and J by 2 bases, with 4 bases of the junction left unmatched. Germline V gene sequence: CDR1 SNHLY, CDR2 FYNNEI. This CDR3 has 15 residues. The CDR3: CASSESAGNTDTQYF. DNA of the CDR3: TGTGCCAGCAGTGAATCAGCGGGAAACACAGATACGCAGTATTTT.

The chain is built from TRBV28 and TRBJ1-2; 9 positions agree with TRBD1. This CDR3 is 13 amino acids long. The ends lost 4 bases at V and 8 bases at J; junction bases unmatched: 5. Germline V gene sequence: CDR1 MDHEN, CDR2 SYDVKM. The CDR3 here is CASSSTGGKGYTF. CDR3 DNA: TGTGCCAGCAGTTCAACAGGGGGCAAGGGCTACACCTTC.

CDR3 sequence: CASGGAKNTEAFF. The CDR3, as DNA: TGTGCCAGCGGCGGCGCCAAGAACACTGAAGCTTTCTTT. The V gene is TRBV7-2, the J gene TRBJ1-1; no reliable D call. Looked up from germline, CDR1 is SGHTA and CDR2 is FQGNSA. The CDR3 runs 13 residues. Trimming pared 8 bases from V and 1 base from J, leaving 11 bases between.

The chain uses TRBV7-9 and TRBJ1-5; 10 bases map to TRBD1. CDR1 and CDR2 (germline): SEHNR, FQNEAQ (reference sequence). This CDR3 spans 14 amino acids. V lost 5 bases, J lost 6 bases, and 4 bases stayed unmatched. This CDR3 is CASSRQGASQPQHF. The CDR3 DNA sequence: TGTGCCAGCAGCCGACAGGGGGCTTCTCAGCCCCAGCATTTT.

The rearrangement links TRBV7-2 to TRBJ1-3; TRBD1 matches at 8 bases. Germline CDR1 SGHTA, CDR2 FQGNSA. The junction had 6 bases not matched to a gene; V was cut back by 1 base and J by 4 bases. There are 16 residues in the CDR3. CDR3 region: CASSLVQGAAGNTIYF. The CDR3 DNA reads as TGTGCCAGCAGCTTAGTGCAGGGGGCAGCGGGAAACACCATATATTTT.

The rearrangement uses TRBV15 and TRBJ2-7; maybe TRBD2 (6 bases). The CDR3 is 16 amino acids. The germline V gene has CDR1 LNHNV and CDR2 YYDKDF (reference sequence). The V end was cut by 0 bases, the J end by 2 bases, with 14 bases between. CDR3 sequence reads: CATSREVGSGTYEQYF. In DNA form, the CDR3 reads TGTGCCACCAGCAGAGAGGTCGGGAGTGGCACCTACGAGCAGTACTTC.

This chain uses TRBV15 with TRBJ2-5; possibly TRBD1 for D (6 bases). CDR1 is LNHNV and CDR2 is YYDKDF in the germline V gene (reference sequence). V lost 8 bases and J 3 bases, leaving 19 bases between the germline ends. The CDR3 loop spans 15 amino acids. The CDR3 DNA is TGTGCCACCGGGGGCAGGGTGAGGGGGAAAGAGACCCAGTACTTC. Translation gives CATGGRVRGKETQYF.

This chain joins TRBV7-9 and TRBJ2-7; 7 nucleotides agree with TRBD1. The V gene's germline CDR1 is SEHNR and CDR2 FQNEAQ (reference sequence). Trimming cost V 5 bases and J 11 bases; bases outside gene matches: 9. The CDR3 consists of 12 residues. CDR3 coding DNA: TGTGCCAGCAGCCGCGGCCAGGGGGAAGAGTACTTC. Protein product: CASSRGQGEEYF.

This CDR3 reads CASIEPTSGRQWFF. Written as DNA, the CDR3 is TGTGCCAGCATCGAACCGACTAGCGGGAGGCAGTGGTTCTTC. The chain employs TRBV5-4 and TRBJ2-1, with 13 bases aligning to TRBD2. J lost 15 bases, V lost 6 bases, and 12 bases had no gene match. The CDR3 consists of 14 residues. Germline CDR1 SGHNT, CDR2 YYREEE (reference sequence).

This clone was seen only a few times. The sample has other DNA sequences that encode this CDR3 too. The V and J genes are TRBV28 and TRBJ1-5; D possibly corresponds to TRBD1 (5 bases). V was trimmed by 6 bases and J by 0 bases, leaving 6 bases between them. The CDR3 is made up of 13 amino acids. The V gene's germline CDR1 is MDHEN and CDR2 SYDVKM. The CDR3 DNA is TGTGCCAGCAGAGGGGCTAGCAATCAGCCCCAGCATTTT. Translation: CASRGASNQPQHF.

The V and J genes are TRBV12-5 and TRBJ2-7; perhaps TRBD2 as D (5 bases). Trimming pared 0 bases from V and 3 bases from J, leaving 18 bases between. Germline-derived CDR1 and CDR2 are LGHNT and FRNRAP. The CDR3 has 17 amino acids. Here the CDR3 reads CASGLVLGSQKDYEQYF. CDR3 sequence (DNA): TGTGCTAGTGGTTTGGTACTTGGGAGTCAAAAAGACTACGAGCAGTACTTC.

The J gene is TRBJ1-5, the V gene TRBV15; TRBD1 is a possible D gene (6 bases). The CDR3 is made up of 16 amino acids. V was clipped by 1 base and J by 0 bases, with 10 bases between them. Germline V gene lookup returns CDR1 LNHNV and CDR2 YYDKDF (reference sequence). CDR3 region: CATSRGQGFSNQPQHF. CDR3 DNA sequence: TGTGCCACCAGCAGAGGTCAGGGGTTTAGCAATCAGCCCCAGCATTTT.

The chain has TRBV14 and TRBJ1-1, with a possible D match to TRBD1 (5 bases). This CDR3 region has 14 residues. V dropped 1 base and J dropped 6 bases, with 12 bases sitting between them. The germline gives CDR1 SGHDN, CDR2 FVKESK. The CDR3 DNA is TGTGCCAGCAGCCAAGTAGCCGGGACTCCTGAAGCTTTCTTT. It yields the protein CASSQVAGTPEAFF.

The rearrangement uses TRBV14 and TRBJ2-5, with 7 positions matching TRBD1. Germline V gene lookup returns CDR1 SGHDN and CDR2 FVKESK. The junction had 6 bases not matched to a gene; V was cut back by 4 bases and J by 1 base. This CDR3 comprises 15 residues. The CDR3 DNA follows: TGTGCCAGCAGCCCCTGGACAGGCCGCCAAGAGACCCAGTACTTC. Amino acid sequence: CASSPWTGRQETQYF.

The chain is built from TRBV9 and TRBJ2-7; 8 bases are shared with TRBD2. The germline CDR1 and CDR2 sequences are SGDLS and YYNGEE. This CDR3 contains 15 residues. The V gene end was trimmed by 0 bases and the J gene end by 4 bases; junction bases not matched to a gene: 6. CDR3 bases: TGTGCCAGCAGCGTAGGGAGCGGGAGAGGGTACGAGCAGTACTTC. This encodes CASSVGSGRGYEQYF.

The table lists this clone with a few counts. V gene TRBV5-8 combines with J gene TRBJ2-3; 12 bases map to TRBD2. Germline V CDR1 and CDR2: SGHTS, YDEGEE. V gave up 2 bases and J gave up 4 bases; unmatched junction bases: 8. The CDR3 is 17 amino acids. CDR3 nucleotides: TGTGCCAGCAGCTTATGGACTAGCGGGGAGTTCCCAGATACGCAGTATTTT. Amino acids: CASSLWTSGEFPDTQYF.

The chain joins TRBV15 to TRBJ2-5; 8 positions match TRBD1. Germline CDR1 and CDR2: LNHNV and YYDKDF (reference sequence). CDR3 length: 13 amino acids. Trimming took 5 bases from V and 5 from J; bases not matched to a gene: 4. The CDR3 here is CATSDYRGETQYF. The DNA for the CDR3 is TGTGCCACCAGCGATTACAGGGGGGAGACCCAGTACTTC.